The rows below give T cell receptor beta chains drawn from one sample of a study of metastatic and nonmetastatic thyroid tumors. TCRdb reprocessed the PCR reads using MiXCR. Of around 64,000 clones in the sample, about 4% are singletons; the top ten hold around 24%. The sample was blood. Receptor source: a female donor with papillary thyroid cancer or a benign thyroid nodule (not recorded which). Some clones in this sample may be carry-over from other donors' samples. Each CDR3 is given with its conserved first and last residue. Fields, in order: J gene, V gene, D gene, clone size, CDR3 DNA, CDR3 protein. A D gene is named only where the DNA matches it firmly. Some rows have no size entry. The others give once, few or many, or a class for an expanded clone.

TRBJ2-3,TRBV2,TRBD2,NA,TGTGCCAGCACTGAGCTAGCGGGGAGCACAGATACGCAGTATTTT,CASTELAGSTDTQYF
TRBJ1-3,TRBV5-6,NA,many,TGTGCCAGCTCGGGGACTTATGGAAACACCATATATTTT,CASSGTYGNTIYF
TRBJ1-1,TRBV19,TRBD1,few,TGTGCCAGTAACCGGGAGGGGGCGCCTAGCACTGAAGCTTTCTTT,CASNREGAPSTEAFF
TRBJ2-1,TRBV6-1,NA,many,TGTGCCAGCAGTACAGGGTTCTCCTACAATGAGCAGTTCTTC,CASSTGFSYNEQFF
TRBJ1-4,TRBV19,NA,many,TGTGCCAGTAGTATAGAAAGAGGAGGAGAAAAACTGTTTTTT,CASSIERGGEKLFF
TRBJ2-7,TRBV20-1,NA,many,TGCAGTGCTAGAGATGGAGGGTCGGCGGGAATTCTCTCCTACGAGCAGTACTTC,CSARDGGSAGILSYEQYF
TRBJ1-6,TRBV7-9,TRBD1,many,TGTGCCAGCAGCTTTCAGGGGGGCAATTCACCCCTCCACTTT,CASSFQGGNSPLHF
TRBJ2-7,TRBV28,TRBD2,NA,TGTGCCAGCAGTAGTCCGGGACTAGCGGTCTACGAGCAGTACTTC,CASSSPGLAVYEQYF
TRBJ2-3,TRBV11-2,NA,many,TGTGCCAGCAGCTTTGATTCGGATACGCAGTATTTT,CASSFDSDTQYF
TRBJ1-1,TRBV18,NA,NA,TGTGCCAGCTCGCTTAACCACGGGACATTACAAGCTTTCTTT,CASSLNHGTLQAFF
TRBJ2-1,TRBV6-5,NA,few,TGTGCCAGCTGTCTACGTAAGTGGAGGGAGCAGTTCTTC,CASCLRKWREQFF
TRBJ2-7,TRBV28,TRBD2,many,TGTGCCGGTTCCGAGAGGGACTACCTTTACGAGCAGTACTTC,CAGSERDYLYEQYF
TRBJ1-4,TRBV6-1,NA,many,TGTGCCAGCAGTGACCCGTCAGGCGATGCTTTGAAAAAACTGTTTTTT,CASSDPSGDALKKLFF
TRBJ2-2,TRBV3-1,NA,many,TGTGCCAGCAGCCTCGGGGACACCGGGGAGCTGTTTTTT,CASSLGDTGELFF
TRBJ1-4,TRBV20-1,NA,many,TGCAGTGCTTTAGGCAGGCCGGAGGTAAAACTGTTTTTT,CSALGRPEVKLFF
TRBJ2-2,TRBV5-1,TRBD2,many,TGCGCCAGCAGCTCCGGGGGGGGGCCTTCGGGCACCGGGGAGCTGTTTTTT,CASSSGGGPSGTGELFF
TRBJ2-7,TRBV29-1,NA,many,TGCAGCGTAAGAGGAGTCGCCTACGAGCAGTACTTC,CSVRGVAYEQYF
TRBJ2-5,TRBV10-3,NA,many,TGTGCCATCAGTAAACAGGGTGGAGAGACCCAGTACTTC,CAISKQGGETQYF
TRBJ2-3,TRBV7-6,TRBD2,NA,TGTGCCAGCAGCTTAGGGCTAGCGGGAGTGCGGGTTACAGATACGCAGTATTTT,CASSLGLAGVRVTDTQYF
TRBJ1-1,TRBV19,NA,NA,TGTGCCAGCAGAGACAGGCGGAACACTGAAGCTTTCTTT,CASRDRRNTEAFF
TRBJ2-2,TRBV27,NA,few,TGTGCCAGCAGTGGTTTCACCGGGGAGCTTTTTTTT,CASSGFTGELFF
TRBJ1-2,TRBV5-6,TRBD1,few,TGTGCCAGTAGCTCCCGGACAGGGGGCATCTATGGCTACACCTTC,CASSSRTGGIYGYTF
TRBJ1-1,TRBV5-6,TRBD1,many,TGTGCCAGCAGCTTGTGGGGACAGGGGGTTGGTACTGAAGCTTTCTTT,CASSLWGQGVGTEAFF
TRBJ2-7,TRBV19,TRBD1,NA,TGTGCCAGTCGACCCCTGACAGGGTCCCACGAGCAGTACTTC,CASRPLTGSHEQYF
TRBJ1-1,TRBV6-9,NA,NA,TGTGCCAGCAGTTACGAAGCAGGAAGGGCTGAAGCTTTCTTT,CASSYEAGRAEAFF
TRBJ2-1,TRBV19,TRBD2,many,TGTGCCAGTAGCAGTATCCGAGCGGGAGGGCCTTCGTACAATGAGCAGTTCTTC,CASSSIRAGGPSYNEQFF
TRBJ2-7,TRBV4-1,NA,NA,TGCGCCAGCAGCCAAGGGGCAAGGTCGGACGAGCAGTACTTC,CASSQGARSDEQYF
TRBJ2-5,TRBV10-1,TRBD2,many,TGCGCCAGCGCCGGACAGCTCGGGACTAGCAGGGAGACCCAGTACTTC,CASAGQLGTSRETQYF
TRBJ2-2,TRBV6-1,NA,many,TGTGCCAGCACCCCGAACGGGGTTGCCGGGGAGCTGTTTTTT,CASTPNGVAGELFF
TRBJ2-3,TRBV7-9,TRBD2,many,TGTGCCGGCGGGGGGAACACAGATACGCAGTATTTT,CAGGGNTDTQYF
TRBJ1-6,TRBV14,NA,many,TGTGCCAGCAGCCGAGGGATCGCTTCACCCCTCCACTTT,CASSRGIASPLHF
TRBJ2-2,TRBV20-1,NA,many,TGCAGTGCTAGAGATGCTCAGGGAATCTCCACCGGGGAGCTGTTTTTT,CSARDAQGISTGELFF
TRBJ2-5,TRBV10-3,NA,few,TGTGCCATCAGTCCACGGGCAGGCAAGGGCCAAGAGACCCAGTACTTC,CAISPRAGKGQETQYF
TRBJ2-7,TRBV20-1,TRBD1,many,TGCAGTGCTAGACCGGCCGGGACAGGGGTTTACGAGCAGTACTTC,CSARPAGTGVYEQYF
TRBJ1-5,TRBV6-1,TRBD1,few,TGTGCCAGCAGTGAAGCCGGGACAGGGGCTCAGCCCCAGCATTTT,CASSEAGTGAQPQHF
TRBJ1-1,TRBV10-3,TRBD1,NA,TGTGCCATCAGTGAGTCAGCAGGGGGGGACAGTGAAGCTTTCTTT,CAISESAGGDSEAFF